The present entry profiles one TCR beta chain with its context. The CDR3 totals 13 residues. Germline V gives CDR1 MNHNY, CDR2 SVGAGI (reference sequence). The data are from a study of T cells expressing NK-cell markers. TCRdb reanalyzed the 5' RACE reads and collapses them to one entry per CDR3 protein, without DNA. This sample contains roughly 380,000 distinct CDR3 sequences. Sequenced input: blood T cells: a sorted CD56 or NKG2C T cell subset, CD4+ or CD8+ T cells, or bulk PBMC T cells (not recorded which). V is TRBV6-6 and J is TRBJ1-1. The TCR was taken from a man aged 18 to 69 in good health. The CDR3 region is CASSYLSEAKAFF.